Reported below is one T cell receptor (beta chain). Its cognate antigen is unknown. This record belongs to a study of shared clonotypes between healthy human individuals. Regarding the study as a whole: The study generally estimated greater richness for naive than memory subsets.

Naive CD8 populations comprised CD45RO-negative cells positively selected for CCR7, excluding terminally differentiated effector memory CD45RA+ cells. Assay used: immunoSEQ multiplex PCR; TCRdb lists only in-frame clones, some missing. This sample has fewer than 700,000 clones, with roughly 95% found just once. The TCR originated in a woman in her twenties or thirties in good health. The sample was naive CD8+ T cells sorted from blood.

CDR3 region: CASSFSDTEAFF. The DNA of the CDR3 is TGTGCCAGCAGCTTCTCAGACACTGAAGCTTTCTTT. The gene calls are TRBV5-5 and TRBJ1-1; D remains unclear. With 2 bases removed from V and 3 bases from J, the gap between germline ends came to 5 bases. The CDR3 length is 12 residues. Germline lookup yields CDR1 SGHKS and CDR2 YYEKEE (reference sequence).